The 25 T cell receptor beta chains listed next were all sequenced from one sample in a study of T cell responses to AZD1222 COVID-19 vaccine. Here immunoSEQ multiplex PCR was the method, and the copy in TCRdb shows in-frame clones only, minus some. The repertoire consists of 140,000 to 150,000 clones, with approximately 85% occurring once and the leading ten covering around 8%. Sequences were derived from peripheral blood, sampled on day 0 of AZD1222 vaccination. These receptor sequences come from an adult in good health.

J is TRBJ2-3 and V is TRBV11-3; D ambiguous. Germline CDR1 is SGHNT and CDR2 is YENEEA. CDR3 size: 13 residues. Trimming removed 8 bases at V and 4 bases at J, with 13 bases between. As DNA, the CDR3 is TGTGCCAGCGGGCGTGGGGTGGCAGATACGCAGTATTTT. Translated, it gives CASGRGVADTQYF.

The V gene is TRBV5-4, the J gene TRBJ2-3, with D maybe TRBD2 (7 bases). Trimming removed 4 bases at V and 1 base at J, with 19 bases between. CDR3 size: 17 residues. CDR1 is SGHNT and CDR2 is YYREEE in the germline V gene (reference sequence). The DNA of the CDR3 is TGTGCCAGCAGCAACCCCCCGGGGGGCGCGGGCACAGATACGCAGTATTTT. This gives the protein CASSNPPGGAGTDTQYF.

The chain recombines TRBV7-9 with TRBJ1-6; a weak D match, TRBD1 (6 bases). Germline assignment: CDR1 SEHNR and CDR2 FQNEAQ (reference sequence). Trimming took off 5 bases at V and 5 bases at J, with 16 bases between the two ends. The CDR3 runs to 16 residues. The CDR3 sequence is CASSPGQPRHNSPLHF. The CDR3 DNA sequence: TGTGCCAGCAGCCCTGGACAGCCGAGACATAATTCACCCCTCCACTTT.

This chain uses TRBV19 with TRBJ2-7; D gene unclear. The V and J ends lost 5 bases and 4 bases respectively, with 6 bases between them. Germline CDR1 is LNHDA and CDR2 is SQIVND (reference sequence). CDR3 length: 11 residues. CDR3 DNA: TGTGCCAGTAGTTTCCGGTACGAGCAGTACTTC. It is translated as CASSFRYEQYF.

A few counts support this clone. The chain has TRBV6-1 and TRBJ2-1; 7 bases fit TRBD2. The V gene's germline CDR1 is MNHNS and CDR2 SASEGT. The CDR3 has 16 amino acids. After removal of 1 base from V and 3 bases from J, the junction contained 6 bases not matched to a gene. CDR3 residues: CASSEVAGVVYNEQFF. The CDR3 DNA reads TGTGCCAGCAGTGAAGTGGCGGGGGTGGTCTACAATGAGCAGTTCTTC.

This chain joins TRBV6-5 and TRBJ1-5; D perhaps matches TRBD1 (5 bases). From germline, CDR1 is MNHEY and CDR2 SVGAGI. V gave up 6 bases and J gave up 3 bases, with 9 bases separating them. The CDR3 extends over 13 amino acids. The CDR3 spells CASRAGFNQPQHF. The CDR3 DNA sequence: TGTGCCAGCAGGGCAGGGTTCAATCAGCCCCAGCATTTT.

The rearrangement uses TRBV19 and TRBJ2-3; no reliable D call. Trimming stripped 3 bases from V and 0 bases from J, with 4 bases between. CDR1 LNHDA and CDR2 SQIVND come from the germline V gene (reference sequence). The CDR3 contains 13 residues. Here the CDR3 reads CASSIASTDTQYF. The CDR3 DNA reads TGTGCCAGTAGTATTGCTAGCACAGATACGCAGTATTTT.

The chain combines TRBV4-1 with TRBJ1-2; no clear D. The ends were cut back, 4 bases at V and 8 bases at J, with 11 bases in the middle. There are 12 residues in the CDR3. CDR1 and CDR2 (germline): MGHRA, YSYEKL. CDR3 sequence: CASSPPIGGYTF. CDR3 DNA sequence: TGCGCCAGCAGCCCGCCGATTGGGGGCTACACCTTC.

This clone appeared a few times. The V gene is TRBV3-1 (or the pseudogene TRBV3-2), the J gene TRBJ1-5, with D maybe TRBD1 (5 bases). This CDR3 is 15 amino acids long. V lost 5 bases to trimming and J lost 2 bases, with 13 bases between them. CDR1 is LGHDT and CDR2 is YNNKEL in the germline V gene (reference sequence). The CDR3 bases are TGTGCCAGCAGCAACGGGGGTTCTGGCAATCAGCCCCAGCATTTT. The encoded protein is CASSNGGSGNQPQHF.

In DNA, the CDR3 is TGTGCCACCAGCAGGGAGACAGGGGTTCATGGCTACACCTTC. It encodes CATSRETGVHGYTF. The chain combines TRBV15 with TRBJ1-2; 8 bases align to TRBD1. Losses at the gene ends were 3 bases for V and 6 bases for J; bases not matched to a gene: 6. The CDR3 is 14 amino acids. CDR1 is LNHNV, CDR2 YYDKDF, per germline (reference sequence).

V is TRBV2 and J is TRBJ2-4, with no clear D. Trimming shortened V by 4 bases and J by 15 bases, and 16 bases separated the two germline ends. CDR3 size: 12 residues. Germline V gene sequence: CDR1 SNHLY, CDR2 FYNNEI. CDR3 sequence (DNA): TGTGCCAGCAGTGCCGATCGGGCCTTGGGGTACTTC. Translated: CASSADRALGYF.

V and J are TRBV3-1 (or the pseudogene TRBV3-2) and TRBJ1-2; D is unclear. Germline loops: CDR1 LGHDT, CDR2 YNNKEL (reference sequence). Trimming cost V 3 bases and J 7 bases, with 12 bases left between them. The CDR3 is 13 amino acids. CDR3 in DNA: TGTGCCAGCAGCCAGCCTGGAGCGGGTGGCTACACCTTC. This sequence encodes CASSQPGAGGYTF.

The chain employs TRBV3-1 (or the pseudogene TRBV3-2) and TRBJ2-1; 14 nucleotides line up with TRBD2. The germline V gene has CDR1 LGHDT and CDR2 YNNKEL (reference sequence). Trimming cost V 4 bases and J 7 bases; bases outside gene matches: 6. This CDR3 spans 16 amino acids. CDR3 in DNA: TGTGCCAGCAGCCCTTCCGGGACTAGCGGGAGTAATGAGCAGTTCTTC. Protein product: CASSPSGTSGSNEQFF.

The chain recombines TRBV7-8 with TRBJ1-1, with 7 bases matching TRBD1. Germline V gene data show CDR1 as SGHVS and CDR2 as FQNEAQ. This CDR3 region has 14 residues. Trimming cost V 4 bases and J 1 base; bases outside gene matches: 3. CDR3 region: CASSYRDRNTEAFF. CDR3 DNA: TGTGCCAGCAGCTACCGGGACAGGAACACTGAAGCTTTCTTT.

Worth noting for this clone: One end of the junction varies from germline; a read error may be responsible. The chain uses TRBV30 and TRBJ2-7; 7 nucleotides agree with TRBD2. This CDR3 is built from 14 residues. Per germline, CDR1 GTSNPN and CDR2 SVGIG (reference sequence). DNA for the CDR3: TGTGCCTGGGGGGAGGGCGAACCCTCCTACGGGCAGTACTTC. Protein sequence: CAWGEGEPSYGQYF.

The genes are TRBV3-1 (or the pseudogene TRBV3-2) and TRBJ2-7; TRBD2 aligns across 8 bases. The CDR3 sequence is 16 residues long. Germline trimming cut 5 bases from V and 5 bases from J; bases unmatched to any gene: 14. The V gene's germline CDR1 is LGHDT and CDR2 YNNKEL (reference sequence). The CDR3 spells CASSAIPVGLAHEQYF. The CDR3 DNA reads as TGTGCCAGCAGCGCAATCCCCGTTGGACTAGCACACGAGCAGTACTTC.

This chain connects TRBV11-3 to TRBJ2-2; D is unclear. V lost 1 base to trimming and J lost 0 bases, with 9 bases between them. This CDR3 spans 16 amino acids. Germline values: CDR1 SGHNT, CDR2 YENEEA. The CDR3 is CASSLGAAANTGELFF. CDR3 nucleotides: TGTGCCAGCAGCTTAGGTGCAGCAGCGAACACCGGGGAGCTGTTTTTT.

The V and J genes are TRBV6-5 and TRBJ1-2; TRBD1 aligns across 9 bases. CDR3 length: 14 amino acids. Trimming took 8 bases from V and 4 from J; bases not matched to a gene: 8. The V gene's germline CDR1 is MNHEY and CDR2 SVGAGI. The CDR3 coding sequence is TGTGCCAGCGGCCGGGACAGGGACGGCTATGGCTACACCTTC. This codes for CASGRDRDGYGYTF.

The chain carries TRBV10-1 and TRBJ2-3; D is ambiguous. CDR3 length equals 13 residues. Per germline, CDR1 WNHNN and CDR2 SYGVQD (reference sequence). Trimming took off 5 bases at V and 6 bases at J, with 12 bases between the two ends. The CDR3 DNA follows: TGCGCCAGCAGTTTTTACAGCGCCGATACGCAGTATTTT. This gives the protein CASSFYSADTQYF.

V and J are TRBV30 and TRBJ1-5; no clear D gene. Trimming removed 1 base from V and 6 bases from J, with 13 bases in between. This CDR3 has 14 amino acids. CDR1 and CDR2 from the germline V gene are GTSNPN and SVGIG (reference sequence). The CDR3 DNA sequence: TGTGCCTGGAGTGGTTCCTCCTATAGTCAGCCCCAGCATTTT. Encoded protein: CAWSGSSYSQPQHF. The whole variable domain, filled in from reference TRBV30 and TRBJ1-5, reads SQTIHQWPATLVQPVGSPLSLECTVEGTSNPNLYWYRQAAGRGLQLLFYSVGIGQISSEVPQNLSASRPQDRQFILSSKKLLLSDSGFYLCAWSGSSYSQPQHFGDGTRLSIL.

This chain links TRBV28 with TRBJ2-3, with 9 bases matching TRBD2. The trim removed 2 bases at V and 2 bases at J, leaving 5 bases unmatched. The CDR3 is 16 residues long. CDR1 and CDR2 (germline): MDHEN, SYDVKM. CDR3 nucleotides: TGTGCCAGCAGTTTACAGCGGGGGGTTCACACAGATACGCAGTATTTT. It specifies CASSLQRGVHTDTQYF.

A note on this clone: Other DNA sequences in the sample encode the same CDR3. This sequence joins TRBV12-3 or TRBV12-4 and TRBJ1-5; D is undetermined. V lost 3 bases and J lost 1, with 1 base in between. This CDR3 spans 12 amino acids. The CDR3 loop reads CASSFSNQPQHF. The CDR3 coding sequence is TGTGCCAGCAGTTTCAGCAATCAGCCCCAGCATTTT.

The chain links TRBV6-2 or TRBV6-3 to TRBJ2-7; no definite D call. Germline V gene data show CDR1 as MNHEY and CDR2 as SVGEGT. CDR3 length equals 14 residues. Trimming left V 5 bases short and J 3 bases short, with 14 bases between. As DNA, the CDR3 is TGTGCCAGCAGTCCCTCCTCGATTCACTACGAGCAGTACTTC. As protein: CASSPSSIHYEQYF.

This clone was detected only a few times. The CDR3 nucleotides are TGTGCCAGCCAATTGAGCATAACCTACGAGCAGTACTTC. Protein product: CASQLSITYEQYF. The gene calls are TRBV2 and TRBJ2-7; no definite D call. Trimming shortened V by 8 bases and J by 2 bases, and 13 bases separated the two germline ends. The CDR3 has 13 amino acids. CDR1 and CDR2 (germline): SNHLY, FYNNEI. Full variable domain (remainder filled in from reference TRBV2 and TRBJ2-7): EPEVTQTPSHQVTQMGQEVILRCVPISNHLYFYWYRQILGQKVEFLVSFYNNEISEKSEIFDDQFSVERPDGSNFTLKIRSTKLEDSAMYFCASQLSITYEQYFGPGTRLTVT.

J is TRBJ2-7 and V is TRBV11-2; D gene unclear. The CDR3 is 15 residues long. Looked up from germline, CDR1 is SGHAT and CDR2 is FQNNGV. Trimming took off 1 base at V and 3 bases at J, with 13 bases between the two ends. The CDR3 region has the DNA TGTGCCAGCAGCTTAGCCCAGAGGAAGGGCTACGAGCAGTACTTC. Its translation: CASSLAQRKGYEQYF.